The clone carrying this T cell receptor beta chain was observed at least ten times. Its target is unknown. Trimming stripped 1 base from V and 8 bases from J, with 11 bases between. The CDR3 contains 14 residues. This specimen belongs to a study of CD8+CD57+ T cells in acquired aplastic anemia. Background on the study: On average, sorted CD4+ and CD8+ cells gave 2.5 to 4 ug of DNA. The study obtained 9.5 million to 12 million reads on average for CD4+ cells from healthy donors. General study points: Any difference that existed in CD8+ Simpson's diversity between patients and controls was not significant. The number of CD8+ CDR3 sequences shared by patients and controls was roughly 31.

TCR beta VDJ and CDR3 were profiled, and genomic DNA was the template. MiXCR was run by TCRdb on the reads, yielding one entry per CDR3 protein. The table records 130,000 or so distinct CDR3 sequences, around two fifths of them present only once. The chain is built from TRBV12-3 or TRBV12-4 and TRBJ1-4; D remains unclear. The source is a human donor in good health, serving as a control. Material: sorted CD4+, CD8+, or CD8+CD57+ T cells (not recorded which) from PBMCs. The CDR3 protein is CASSLGIPGEKLFF. CDR3 DNA: TGTGCCAGCAGTTTAGGGATACCGGGAGAAAAACTGTTTTTT.